The T cell receptor (beta chain) under discussion was sequenced for a study of T-cell reconstitution after alpha-beta-depleted transplantation in children. For TCRbeta, the library was prepared with unique molecular identifiers. TCRdb re-analysed the PCR reads in MiXCR, keeping a single row per CDR3 protein. The profile covers about 340,000 distinct CDR3 sequences, with 10% appearing a single time and 2% to 2.5% taken by the ten largest. Trimming pared 4 bases from V and 8 bases from J, leaving 19 bases between. CDR1 and CDR2 from the germline V gene are SGHRS and YFSETQ. The CDR3 covers 15 residues. This clonotype was detected ten times or more.

The TCR was taken from a human donor who donated a stem cell graft to a child with acute lymphoblastic leukemia. This sequence joins TRBV5-1 and TRBJ2-1; possible D gene TRBD2, 7 bases. The input for sequencing was PBMCs from the stem cell graft donor, taken from the stem cell graft. CDR3 in amino acids: CASSIARTRGYEQFF. In DNA, the CDR3 is TGCGCCAGCAGCATAGCGAGGACTAGGGGGTATGAGCAGTTCTTC.